The clone carrying this T cell receptor (beta chain) showed up many times. No antigen is known for it. Trimming removed 6 bases from V and 3 bases from J, with 1 base in between. CDR1 and CDR2 from the germline V gene are SGHRS and YFSETQ. The CDR3 is 10 amino acids. These data originate in a study of T-cell reconstitution after alpha-beta-depleted transplantation in children. Study results and limitations: Some patients' high day-60 TCRbeta diversity was attributed to recipient cells surviving conditioning. Several hundred expanded graft clones reportedly were the source of alpha-beta T cells about two months after transplant. Hyperexpanded clones declined; after one year, newly produced T cells mostly supplied diversity.

The library targeted TCRbeta and was prepared with unique molecular identifiers. TCRdb fed the PCR reads into MiXCR, producing one record per CDR3 protein. The sample consists of more than 120,000 distinct CDR3 sequences, 8% to 10% of them appearing once. The sample here was PBMCs, mostly from graft donor cells, taken 180 days after TCRalphabeta/CD19-depleted stem cell transplant. The chain links TRBV5-1 to TRBJ1-5; D is ambiguous. The sequence was collected from a female patient younger than 10 who had a stem cell transplant for congenital amegakaryocytic thrombocytopenia, so the T cells may come from the graft donor. The CDR3 sequence: CASNNQPQHF. CDR3 nucleotides: TGCGCCAGCAACAATCAGCCCCAGCATTTT.